A single sample is the source of the 22 T cell receptor beta chains below, sequenced in a study of cytomegalovirus exposure and HLA in healthy donors. PCR was performed using 60 Vbeta and 13 Jbeta primers. Clones were read by immunoSEQ multiplex PCR, and TCRdb kept only the in-frame ones, dropping some. In all, the sample yields approximately 93,000 clones. Sequenced material: PBMCs. Source of these receptors: a woman aged 25 to 39 in good health and CMV-seronegative.

The chain links TRBV5-1 to TRBJ2-3; maybe TRBD2 (5 bases). CDR3 length equals 14 residues. V lost 6 bases and J 0 bases, leaving 11 bases between the germline ends. Germline CDR1 and CDR2: SGHRS and YFSETQ. This CDR3 is CASTEDSSTDTQYF. The CDR3, as DNA: TGCGCCAGCACGGAGGATTCTAGCACAGATACGCAGTATTTT. The entire variable domain, with the rest obtained from reference TRBV5-1 and TRBJ2-3, is as follows: KAGVTQTPRYLIKTRGQQVTLSCSPISGHRSVSWYQQTPGQGLQFLFEYFSETQRNKGNFPGRFSGRQFSNSRSEMNVSTLELGDSALYLCASTEDSSTDTQYFGPGTRLTVL.

The chain links TRBV5-4 to TRBJ2-5; unclear D gene. The J call could be wrong; TRBJ2-7 is a better fit for the DNA end. Per the germline V gene, CDR1 is SGHNT and CDR2 is YYREEE (reference sequence). The CDR3 covers 12 residues. The CDR3 DNA follows: TGTGCCAGCAGCACGTCCTCCCGCGAGCAGTACTTC. As protein: CASSTSSREQYF.

This chain connects TRBV27 to TRBJ1-5; a possible D gene is TRBD1 (6 bases). Trimming shortened V by 5 bases and J by 3 bases, and 14 bases separated the two germline ends. The CDR3 is 15 amino acids. Looked up from germline, CDR1 is MNHEY and CDR2 is SMNVEV (reference sequence). CDR3 residues: CASSHRVGANQPQHF. For the CDR3, the DNA is TGTGCCAGCAGTCACAGGGTGGGGGCCAATCAGCCCCAGCATTTT.

About this clone itself: Other DNA sequences within the sample encode an identical CDR3. This sequence joins TRBV5-1 and TRBJ1-1, with TRBD1 identical over 7 bases. The CDR3 is 13 amino acids. The germline V gene has CDR1 SGHRS and CDR2 YFSETQ. The ends lost 0 bases at V and 4 bases at J; junction bases unmatched: 0. The CDR3 spells CASSLDRGTEAFF. The CDR3 coding sequence is TGCGCCAGCAGCTTGGACAGGGGCACTGAAGCTTTCTTT.

The rearrangement joins TRBV20-1 to TRBJ2-5; the D is unclear. Trimming stripped 5 bases from V and 5 bases from J, with 9 bases between. CDR1 is DFQATT, CDR2 SNEGSKA, per germline (reference sequence). This CDR3 is built from 11 residues. The CDR3, as DNA: TGCAGTGCTTTCTCGAGGGAGACCCAGTACTTC. This translates into CSAFSRETQYF.

The CDR3 nucleotides are TGTGCCAGCAGCTACCGGGACAGGGGAACAGATACGCAGTATTTT. Translated: CASSYRDRGTDTQYF. This chain joins TRBV5-6 and TRBJ2-3; TRBD1 matches at 10 bases. The CDR3 consists of 15 residues. Trimming cost V 3 bases and J 3 bases; bases outside gene matches: 4. Germline lookup yields CDR1 SGHDT and CDR2 YYEEEE.

The V and J genes are TRBV5-1 and TRBJ2-3; 9 bases are shared with TRBD2. The CDR3 has 15 residues. Germline CDR1 reads SGHRS; CDR2 reads YFSETQ. J gave up 8 bases and V 4 bases, and 11 bases lay outside the gene matches. CDR3 in DNA: TGCGCCAGCAGCCCGGGACTAGCAGGCCCAGGTACGCAGTATTTT. Its translation: CASSPGLAGPGTQYF.

The chain uses TRBV7-6 and TRBJ1-4, with D unresolved. This CDR3 is 15 amino acids long. The germline V gene has CDR1 SGHVS and CDR2 FNYEAQ. V was cut by 1 base and J by 3 bases, with 9 bases left in between. CDR3 nucleotide sequence: TGTGCCAGCAGCTTAGGGGGTAGCGCTAATGAAAAACTGTTTTTT. The encoded protein is CASSLGGSANEKLFF.

The V call is TRBV29-1, the J call TRBJ2-1; no clear D gene. Germline V lookup: CDR1 SQVTM, CDR2 ANQGSEA. This CDR3 region has 14 residues. The ends were cut back, 2 bases at V and 0 bases at J, with 8 bases in the middle. DNA for the CDR3: TGCAGCGTTGAACATCACAGCTCCTACAATGAGCAGTTCTTC. As protein: CSVEHHSSYNEQFF.

This rearrangement joins TRBV5-5 to TRBJ2-3; D is perhaps TRBD1 (6 bases). The CDR3 totals 15 residues. Per the germline V gene, CDR1 is SGHKS and CDR2 is YYEKEE (reference sequence). The germline V and J ends were trimmed by 4 bases and 0 bases, with 12 bases remaining between them. The CDR3 loop reads CASSPGHPSTDTQYF. The CDR3 DNA sequence: TGTGCCAGCAGCCCGGGACACCCGAGCACAGATACGCAGTATTTT.

The chain has TRBV7-6 and TRBJ2-7, with 10 bases matching TRBD1. The V segment lost 2 bases and the J segment 6 bases; nucleotides outside the gene matches: 16. Germline CDR1 and CDR2: SGHVS and FNYEAQ. There are 18 residues in the CDR3. The CDR3 coding sequence is TGTGCCAGCAGCTTATTCCCGAAAACCGGGACAGGGGACAGCGAGCAGTACTTC. Translating gives CASSLFPKTGTGDSEQYF.

V usage is TRBV5-1 and J usage is TRBJ2-7, with 9 bases aligning to TRBD2. This CDR3 is built from 14 residues. V shed 0 bases, J shed 6 bases, and the junction held 4 bases outside the gene matches. In germline, CDR1 is SGHRS, CDR2 YFSETQ. The CDR3 coding sequence is TGCGCCAGCAGCTTGGATAGCGGGGGCGGCGAGCAGTACTTC. This translates into CASSLDSGGGEQYF. Full variable domain (outside the CDR3, taken from reference TRBV5-1 and TRBJ2-7): KAGVTQTPRYLIKTRGQQVTLSCSPISGHRSVSWYQQTPGQGLQFLFEYFSETQRNKGNFPGRFSGRQFSNSRSEMNVSTLELGDSALYLCASSLDSGGGEQYFGPGTRLTVT.

V gene TRBV6-5 combines with J gene TRBJ1-5, with D perhaps TRBD1 (6 bases). The CDR3 length is 15 residues. Germline CDR1 and CDR2: MNHEY and SVGAGI. V shed 0 bases and J shed 9 bases, with 15 bases lying between them. The CDR3 protein is CASSYSAGAPTPQHF. The CDR3 nucleotides are TGTGCCAGCAGTTACTCGGCGGGGGCGCCGACGCCCCAGCATTTT.

In regard to this clone: An end of the junction differs from the germline gene, which may be a read error. The chain carries TRBV5-1 and TRBJ1-6, with D possibly being TRBD1 (5 bases). The germline gives CDR1 SGHRS, CDR2 YFSETQ. This CDR3 contains 11 residues. The CDR3 loop is CASSLDTTSLF. The CDR3 bases are TGCGCCAGCAGCCTGGACACAACCTCTCTCTTT.

The V gene is TRBV11-1, the J gene TRBJ1-1, with a possible D match to TRBD1 (5 bases). Trimming removed 5 bases at V and 0 bases at J, with 16 bases between. Germline CDR1 and CDR2: SGHAT and FQDESV (reference sequence). This CDR3 has 16 residues. CDR3 sequence (DNA): TGTGCCAGCAGCGCTCACCAGGGCCTCATGAACACTGAAGCTTTCTTT. It encodes CASSAHQGLMNTEAFF.

The chain employs TRBV7-6 and TRBJ2-1; D may be TRBD1 (6 bases). V dropped 4 bases and J dropped 12 bases, with 10 bases sitting between them. Germline V gene lookup returns CDR1 SGHVS and CDR2 FNYEAQ. This CDR3 is 11 amino acids long. CDR3 residues: CASSSGQLQFF. Here the CDR3 DNA reads TGTGCCAGCAGCTCCGGACAGCTGCAGTTCTTC.

This chain connects TRBV30 to TRBJ2-3, with D hard to call. The V end lost 4 bases, the J end lost 5 bases, and 10 bases lay between the germline ends. This CDR3 spans 12 amino acids. CDR1 GTSNPN and CDR2 SVGIG come from the germline V gene (reference sequence). The CDR3 nucleotides read TGTGCCTGGAATTTGAGGATAGATACGCAGTATTTT. As protein: CAWNLRIDTQYF.

This rearrangement joins TRBV18 to TRBJ2-7, with D possibly matching TRBD1 (5 bases). Germline-derived CDR1 and CDR2 are KGHSH and LQKENI. The CDR3 consists of 14 residues. V was trimmed by 3 bases and J by 4 bases, leaving 13 bases between them. CDR3 in amino acids: CASSPPDSKYEQYF. CDR3 DNA sequence: TGTGCCAGCTCACCCCCCGACAGTAAGTACGAGCAGTACTTC.

This sequence joins TRBV28 and TRBJ1-2; no firm D call. Deletions cut 3 bases from V and 6 bases from J, with 8 bases between. Germline CDR1 is MDHEN and CDR2 is SYDVKM. This CDR3 spans 12 amino acids. CDR3 sequence (DNA): TGTGCCAGCAGTTTGATTCGGGATGGCTACACCTTC. Translating it yields CASSLIRDGYTF.

The chain employs TRBV10-2 and TRBJ1-1; perhaps TRBD1 as D (5 bases). Trimming stripped 0 bases from V and 0 bases from J, with 11 bases between. The CDR3 is 16 residues long. Germline V lookup: CDR1 WSHSY, CDR2 SAAADI. CDR3 in DNA: TGCGCCAGCAGTGAGTCGGGGGGATTTATGAACACTGAAGCTTTCTTT. It translates to CASSESGGFMNTEAFF.

V usage is TRBV6-4 and J usage is TRBJ2-5, with TRBD1 identical over 9 bases. V lost 0 bases, J lost 5 bases, and 16 bases stayed unmatched. Germline values: CDR1 MRHNA, CDR2 SNTAGT. The CDR3 consists of 19 residues. The CDR3 is CASSDSKMGVGQGPETQYF. The CDR3 nucleotides read TGTGCCAGCAGTGACTCGAAGATGGGTGTGGGACAGGGACCCGAGACCCAGTACTTC.

The chain joins TRBV30 to TRBJ2-3; TRBD1 matches 7 bases. The germline gives CDR1 GTSNPN, CDR2 SVGIG (reference sequence). The CDR3 has 17 residues. Trimming cost V 2 bases and J 1 base; bases outside gene matches: 12. The CDR3: CAWSPHGRGLGTDTQYF. The CDR3 DNA follows: TGTGCCTGGAGTCCACACGGCAGGGGGTTGGGCACAGATACGCAGTATTTT.